The 20 T cell receptor beta chains below were found in one sample sequenced in a study of T cell responses to AZD1222 COVID-19 vaccine. Profiled with immunoSEQ multiplex PCR; TCRdb holds only in-frame clones, not every one. Of 75,000 to 95,000 clones in the sample, approximately 90% are singletons; the top ten hold more than 25%. The material was peripheral blood, obtained 28 days after the second AZD1222 dose. The receptor set was obtained from an adult who received the AZD1222 COVID-19 vaccine.

The genes are TRBV19 and TRBJ1-2; the D gene is possibly TRBD1 (5 bases). This CDR3 has 13 amino acids. Looked up from germline, CDR1 is LNHDA and CDR2 is SQIVND (reference sequence). Deletions cut 5 bases from V and 4 bases from J, with 11 bases between. The CDR3 nucleotides read TGTGCCAGTAGTCTGTCGGGGGTCTATGGCTACACCTTC. Translated, it gives CASSLSGVYGYTF. The variable domain in full, completed from reference TRBV19 and TRBJ1-2, reads DGGITQSPKYLFRKEGQNVTLSCEQNLNHDAMYWYRQDPGQGLRLIYYSQIVNDFQKGDIAEGYSVSREKKESFPLTVTSAQKNPTAFYLCASSLSGVYGYTFGSGTRLTVV.

The chain has TRBV18 and TRBJ1-4; maybe TRBD1 (5 bases). Germline V gene data show CDR1 as KGHSH and CDR2 as LQKENI. Trimming left V 4 bases short and J 8 bases short, with 14 bases between. The CDR3 runs to 14 residues. The CDR3, as DNA: TGTGCCAGCTCACAACCGGGGGGTCAGGAAAAACTGTTTTTT. Its protein is CASSQPGGQEKLFF.

V usage is TRBV9 and J usage is TRBJ2-6; D may be TRBD1 (6 bases). Germline CDR1 and CDR2: SGDLS and YYNGEE. The V end was cut by 0 bases, the J end by 2 bases, with 12 bases between. The CDR3 runs to 17 residues. The CDR3 sequence: CASSVVTGPPGANVLTF. DNA for the CDR3: TGTGCCAGCAGCGTAGTGACAGGACCTCCTGGGGCCAACGTCCTGACTTTC.

The V call is TRBV10-1, the J call TRBJ2-1; 8 bases agree with TRBD2. This CDR3 comprises 19 residues. CDR1 and CDR2 (germline): WNHNN, SYGVQD (reference sequence). V lost 8 bases, J lost 4 bases, and 22 bases stayed unmatched. The CDR3 region has the DNA TGCGCCAGCCCCTCCCGTAACTTCGGGCGGGAGGATCCGTACAATGAGCAGTTCTTC. Its protein product is CASPSRNFGREDPYNEQFF.

The genes are TRBV28 and TRBJ1-5; the match to TRBD1 covers 7 bases. CDR3 length: 15 residues. V shed 3 bases, J shed 7 bases, and the junction held 9 bases outside the gene matches. Germline lookup yields CDR1 MDHEN and CDR2 SYDVKM. The CDR3 nucleotides read TGTGCCAGCAGTTTTTACCGGGACAGCGAACAGCCCCAGCATTTT. This encodes CASSFYRDSEQPQHF.

The chain uses TRBV18 and TRBJ1-5; 8 nucleotides line up with TRBD1. Germline V gene data show CDR1 as KGHSH and CDR2 as LQKENI. Losses at the gene ends were 2 bases for V and 0 bases for J; bases not matched to a gene: 3. The CDR3 has 16 amino acids. CDR3 amino acids: CASSPDRGSSNQPQHF. The CDR3 nucleotides are TGTGCCAGCTCACCAGACAGGGGAAGTAGCAATCAGCCCCAGCATTTT.

The rearrangement uses TRBV7-2 and TRBJ2-3, with TRBD1 identical over 7 bases. The length of the CDR3 is 16 residues. Per the germline V gene, CDR1 is SGHTA and CDR2 is FQGNSA. With 4 bases clipped from V and 1 base from J, the junction kept 8 bases outside the gene matches. CDR3 in amino acids: CASSYLSGGRTDTQYF. CDR3 DNA sequence: TGTGCCAGCAGCTATTTATCAGGGGGTCGCACAGATACGCAGTATTTT.

Only one count was recorded for this clone. The chain couples TRBV5-6 to TRBJ1-2, with 8 nucleotides matching TRBD1. The CDR3 is 14 residues long. J gave up 4 bases and V 4 bases, and 6 bases lay outside the gene matches. Per germline, CDR1 SGHDT and CDR2 YYEEEE. In DNA form, the CDR3 reads TGTGCCAGCAGCCTCCGGGACAGGTCCTATGGCTACACCTTC. This translates into CASSLRDRSYGYTF.

This rearrangement joins TRBV9 to TRBJ1-4; possible D gene TRBD1, 5 bases. The germline gives CDR1 SGDLS, CDR2 YYNGEE. This CDR3 region has 15 residues. V was trimmed by 0 bases and J by 4 bases, leaving 10 bases between them. The CDR3 protein is CASSVGGAGNEKLFF. CDR3 nucleotide sequence: TGTGCCAGCAGCGTAGGAGGGGCGGGTAATGAAAAACTGTTTTTT.

This chain uses TRBV7-9 with TRBJ2-7, with 8 bases matching TRBD1. This CDR3 region has 15 residues. Losses at the gene ends were 3 bases for V and 1 base for J; bases not matched to a gene: 5. The germline V gene encodes CDR1 SEHNR and CDR2 FQNEAQ (reference sequence). The CDR3 loop reads CASSFRQGLSYEQYF. The DNA for the CDR3 is TGTGCCAGCAGCTTCCGACAGGGGTTATCCTACGAGCAGTACTTC.

The rearrangement joins TRBV27 to TRBJ2-5; tentatively, D is TRBD1 (5 bases). The CDR3 loop spans 14 amino acids. Germline assignment: CDR1 MNHEY and CDR2 SMNVEV (reference sequence). V gave up 4 bases and J gave up 3 bases, with 12 bases separating them. The CDR3 sequence is CASSSVSREETQYF. CDR3 DNA sequence: TGTGCCAGCAGTTCGGTGAGCAGGGAAGAGACCCAGTACTTC.

The V and J genes are TRBV19 and TRBJ2-7, with D perhaps matching TRBD2 (6 bases). The germline V gene has CDR1 LNHDA and CDR2 SQIVND (reference sequence). Trimming stripped 5 bases from V and 2 bases from J, with 16 bases between. CDR3 size: 15 residues. The CDR3 DNA follows: TGTGCCAGTAGTCCCCGACTAGGACTCACCTACGAGCAGTACTTC. This translates into CASSPRLGLTYEQYF. Supplemented by reference TRBV19 and TRBJ2-7, the full variable domain reads DGGITQSPKYLFRKEGQNVTLSCEQNLNHDAMYWYRQDPGQGLRLIYYSQIVNDFQKGDIAEGYSVSREKKESFPLTVTSAQKNPTAFYLCASSPRLGLTYEQYFGPGTRLTVT.

This rearrangement joins TRBV28 to TRBJ1-4, with D possibly being TRBD1 (5 bases). The ends were cut back, 4 bases at V and 5 bases at J, with 11 bases in the middle. This CDR3 has 14 amino acids. CDR1 and CDR2 (germline): MDHEN, SYDVKM. The chain's CDR3 is CASSSGTANEKLFF. CDR3 DNA: TGTGCCAGCAGTTCCGGGACGGCGAATGAAAAACTGTTTTTT.

The V gene is TRBV7-2, the J gene TRBJ1-5; the D gene is possibly TRBD1 (6 bases). CDR1 SGHTA and CDR2 FQGNSA come from the germline V gene. Between the trimmed V and J ends, which lost 5 bases and 0 bases, there was a span of 20 bases. The CDR3 is 18 amino acids. The CDR3 bases are TGTGCCAGCAGCCCTAAGGGGGGAAGGCTTTATAGCAATCAGCCCCAGCATTTT. Amino acid sequence: CASSPKGGRLYSNQPQHF.

The genes are TRBV15 and TRBJ2-7; no definite D call. Looked up from germline, CDR1 is LNHNV and CDR2 is YYDKDF (reference sequence). The CDR3 contains 14 residues. V was cut by 4 bases and J by 1 base, with 11 bases left in between. The CDR3 region has the DNA TGTGCCACCAGCACTCTTGGAGAGTCCTACGAGCAGTACTTC. The encoded protein is CATSTLGESYEQYF.

The chain combines TRBV4-3 with TRBJ1-2, with D hard to call. The CDR3 covers 16 residues. Germline V gene sequence: CDR1 LGHNA, CDR2 YSLEER. Trimming took off 0 bases at V and 3 bases at J, with 14 bases between the two ends. The CDR3 coding sequence is TGCGCCAGCAGCCAAGATCGTACACCGCTGGACTATGGCTACACCTTC. It is translated as CASSQDRTPLDYGYTF.

V usage is TRBV25-1 and J usage is TRBJ2-3; 8 nucleotides agree with TRBD2. V dropped 1 base and J dropped 1; count of bases not matched to a gene: 1. The CDR3 has 15 residues. The germline V gene encodes CDR1 MGHDK and CDR2 SYGVNS. The CDR3 bases are TGTGCCAGCAGTGAATCTAGCGGGCGCACAGATACGCAGTATTTT. It is translated as CASSESSGRTDTQYF. Drawing the rest from reference TRBV25-1 and TRBJ2-3, the complete variable domain is EADIYQTPRYLVIGTGKKITLECSQTMGHDKMYWYQQDPGMELHLIHYSYGVNSTEKGDLSSESTVSRIRTEHFPLTLESARPSHTSQYLCASSESSGRTDTQYFGPGTRLTVL.

This clone was counted once. V gene TRBV5-6 combines with J gene TRBJ1-6; D is perhaps TRBD1 (5 bases). The V and J ends lost 2 bases and 6 bases respectively, with 12 bases between them. The length of the CDR3 is 15 residues. CDR1 and CDR2 (germline): SGHDT, YYEEEE. In DNA, the CDR3 is TGTGCCAGCAGCTTTACAACAGGTTCTAATTCACCCCTCCACTTT. Protein product: CASSFTTGSNSPLHF.

This chain uses TRBV16 with TRBJ2-4; 14 positions agree with TRBD2. This CDR3 has 17 residues. Trimming took 2 bases from V and 6 from J; bases not matched to a gene: 6. CDR1 KGHSY and CDR2 FQNENV come from the germline V gene. CDR3: CASSQGTSGRRGNIQYF. The CDR3 nucleotides are TGTGCCAGCAGCCAAGGGACTAGCGGGAGACGGGGAAACATTCAGTACTTC.

J is TRBJ2-7 and V is TRBV29-1; 8 bases line up with TRBD1. Germline CDR1 reads SQVTM; CDR2 reads ANQGSEA. J gave up 2 bases and V 2 bases, and 8 bases lay outside the gene matches. This CDR3 is 15 amino acids long. CDR3 DNA: TGCAGCGTTGAACGGTCAGGGGGCAGCCCCTACGAGCAGTACTTC. Its protein is CSVERSGGSPYEQYF.